These T cell receptor beta chains were read from a single sample in a study of human T cells and chemical hapten exposure. One entry per CDR3 protein, called by TCRdb with MiXCR from the RACE reads. The sample contains fewer than 85,000 distinct CDR3 sequences, roughly 10% of which appear only once. The sequenced sample was whole blood, obtained in connection with sensitization to the hapten diphenylcyclopropenone (DPC). The receptors originated from a woman aged 30 to 39 with alopecia areata. Some clones in this sample may be carry-over from other donors' samples. Both conserved end residues are part of each CDR3. A D gene is named only where the DNA matches it firmly. Not all rows give a size; the values are once, few, many and, for expanded clones, a class.

v_call	d_call	j_call	clone_size	cdr3_aa	cdr3_nt
TRBV9	.	TRBJ1-2	.	CASSVDNNYGYTF	TGTGCCAGCAGCGTAGACAATAACTATGGCTACACCTTC
TRBV9	.	TRBJ2-2	many	CASSVDPWSRGELFF	TGTGCCAGCAGCGTAGATCCCTGGAGTCGCGGGGAGCTGTTTTTT
TRBV18	.	TRBJ1-4	few	CASSFQPTGATNEKLFF	TGTGCCAGCTCATTCCAACCAACAGGCGCAACTAATGAAAAACTGTTTTTT
TRBV28	.	TRBJ2-3	many	CASDSSGTDTQYF	TGTGCCAGTGACAGTTCAGGCACAGATACGCAGTATTTT
TRBV7-2	.	TRBJ2-7	few	CASSLGQFPEQYF	TGTGCCAGCAGCTTAGGGCAGTTCCCCGAGCAGTACTTC
TRBV15	.	TRBJ2-3	.	CATSRGQSYTQYF	TGTGCCACCAGCAGAGGCCAGTCGTATACGCAGTATTTT
TRBV28	TRBD1	TRBJ2-4	many	CASRKQGALTKNIQYF	TGTGCCAGCAGGAAACAGGGGGCGCTGACCAAAAACATTCAGTACTTC
TRBV27	.	TRBJ1-1	.	CASHIAGPNTEAFF	TGTGCCAGCCATATAGCGGGGCCGAACACTGAAGCTTTCTTT
TRBV24-1	.	TRBJ2-3	.	CATSEFNGATDTQYF	TGTGCCACCAGTGAGTTTAACGGGGCCACAGATACGCAGTATTTT
TRBV6-2/TRBV6-3	TRBD2	TRBJ2-5	many	CASSYPLGLALEKETQYF	TGTGCCAGCAGTTACCCCCTCGGACTAGCCCTCGAAAAGGAGACCCAGTACTTC
TRBV5-1	.	TRBJ1-2	many	CASSLMAGRGYGYTF	TGCGCCAGCAGCTTGATGGCAGGGAGAGGCTATGGCTACACCTTC
TRBV4-2	.	TRBJ2-7	many	CASSQDWRESYEQYF	TGTGCCAGCAGCCAAGATTGGAGGGAGTCGTACGAGCAGTACTTC
TRBV3-1	.	TRBJ2-1	many	CAIGTYNEQFF	TGTGCCATAGGGACCTACAATGAGCAGTTCTTC
TRBV28	.	TRBJ2-1	few	CASSPGGQGPSSYNEQFF	TGTGCCAGCAGTCCGGGGGGACAAGGCCCGAGCTCCTACAATGAGCAGTTCTTC
TRBV30	.	TRBJ1-4	.	CASRRPLGNEKLFF	TGTGCCTCCCGGAGGCCCCTGGGGAATGAAAAACTGTTTTTT
TRBV30	.	TRBJ2-7	.	CAWSGDTYEQYF	TGTGCCTGGAGTGGAGACACCTACGAGCAGTACTTC
TRBV6-2/TRBV6-3	TRBD1	TRBJ1-5	.	CASSTPGSGGSPPQHF	TGTGCCAGCAGCACCCCCGGGTCAGGGGGCTCTCCGCCCCAGCATTTT
TRBV20-1	TRBD1	TRBJ1-5	many	CSARGAEGGVFGSNQPQHF	TGCAGTGCTAGAGGTGCTGAAGGGGGCGTATTTGGGAGCAATCAGCCCCAGCATTTT
TRBV5-4	.	TRBJ1-1	many	CASSPTSRAAGMNTEAFF	TGTGCCAGCAGCCCGACATCCCGGGCCGCTGGCATGAACACTGAAGCTTTCTTT
TRBV7-2	TRBD2	TRBJ2-3	few	CASSFLGLASSGDTQYF	TGTGCCAGCAGCTTCCTAGGACTAGCGAGTTCTGGGGATACGCAGTATTTT
TRBV11-3	.	TRBJ2-3	many	CASSSDTDTQYF	TGTGCCAGCAGCTCCGACACAGATACGCAGTATTTT
TRBV20-1	TRBD1	TRBJ2-7	many	CSASRTGWSYEQYF	TGCAGTGCTAGTAGGACAGGGTGGTCCTACGAGCAGTACTTC